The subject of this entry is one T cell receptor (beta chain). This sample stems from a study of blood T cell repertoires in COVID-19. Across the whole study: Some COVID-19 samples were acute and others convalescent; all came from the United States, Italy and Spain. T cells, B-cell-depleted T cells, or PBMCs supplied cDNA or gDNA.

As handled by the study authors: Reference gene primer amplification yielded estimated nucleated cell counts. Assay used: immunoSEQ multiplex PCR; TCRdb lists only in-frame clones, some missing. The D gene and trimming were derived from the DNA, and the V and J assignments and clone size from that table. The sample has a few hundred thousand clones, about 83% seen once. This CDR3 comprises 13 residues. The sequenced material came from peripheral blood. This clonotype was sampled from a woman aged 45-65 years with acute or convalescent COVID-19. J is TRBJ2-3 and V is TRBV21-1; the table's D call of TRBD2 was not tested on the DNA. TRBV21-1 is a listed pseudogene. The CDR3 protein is CASSADYTDTQYF. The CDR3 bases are TGTGCCAGCAGCGCGGACTACACAGATACGCAGTATTTT.